A single sample gave rise to the 5 T cell receptor beta chains below, sequenced in a study of blood T cell repertoires in COVID-19. Assay used: immunoSEQ multiplex PCR; TCRdb lists only in-frame clones, some missing. The sample consists of fewer than 6,000 clones, roughly 90% of them appearing once. Material for sequencing was peripheral blood. These receptors were taken from a woman older than 75 with acute or convalescent COVID-19.

The DNA for the CDR3 is TGTGCCAGCACCTCGGTGGGGCTCGACACTGAAGCTTTCTTT. It yields the protein CASTSVGLDTEAFF. The chain couples TRBV11-3 to TRBJ1-1; a possible D gene is TRBD1 (5 bases). CDR3 length equals 14 residues. Germline assignment: CDR1 SGHNT and CDR2 YENEEA. V was clipped by 7 bases and J by 3 bases, with 15 bases between them.

The chain couples TRBV7-2 to TRBJ1-2; D is perhaps TRBD1 (6 bases). Germline V gene data show CDR1 as SGHTA and CDR2 as FQGNSA. The CDR3 is 14 residues long. With 4 bases removed from V and 4 bases from J, the gap between germline ends came to 13 bases. In nucleotides, the CDR3 is TGTGCCAGCAGCTCACAGGGTTGGATCTATGGCTACACCTTC. Amino acids: CASSSQGWIYGYTF.

This clone has a single count. The chain employs TRBV29-1 and TRBJ1-4, with D possibly matching TRBD1 (6 bases). This CDR3 has 12 amino acids. V was trimmed by 6 bases and J by 8 bases, leaving 13 bases between them. Germline loops: CDR1 SQVTM, CDR2 ANQGSEA. DNA of the CDR3: TGCAGCGTAATATCGAGGGGGGAAAAACTGTTTTTT. Protein: CSVISRGEKLFF. Drawing the rest from reference TRBV29-1 and TRBJ1-4, the complete variable domain is SAVISQKPSRDICQRGTSLTIQCQVDSQVTMMFWYRQQPGQSLTLIATANQGSEATYESGFVIDKFPISRPNLTFSTLTVSNMSPEDSSIYLCSVISRGEKLFFGSGTQLSVL.

The chain recombines TRBV6-1 with TRBJ1-6, with 9 bases that match TRBD1. The V gene end was trimmed by 2 bases and the J gene end by 3 bases; junction bases not matched to a gene: 5. The CDR3 sequence is 17 residues long. Germline CDR1 and CDR2: MNHNS and SASEGT. CDR3 sequence: CASSEIDRGFYNSPLHF. The CDR3 coding sequence is TGTGCCAGCAGTGAAATCGACAGGGGGTTCTATAATTCACCCCTCCACTTT.

The chain joins TRBV9 to TRBJ2-1, with a weak D call TRBD1 (6 bases). Trimming removed 3 bases from V and 4 bases from J, with 11 bases in between. The CDR3 runs to 14 residues. CDR1 is SGDLS and CDR2 is YYNGEE in the germline V gene. The CDR3 protein is CASSERDIYNEQFF. The CDR3 bases are TGTGCCAGCAGCGAACGGGACATTTACAATGAGCAGTTCTTC.